This TCR beta chain was captured by sequencing in a study of shared clonotypes between healthy human individuals. General observations from the study: There were few donors, and this limited the genetic and exposure-history diversity represented.

Germline V gives CDR1 MNHEY, CDR2 SMNVEV (reference sequence). The CDR3 runs to 15 residues. Trimming removed 1 base from V and 4 bases from J, with 14 bases in between. Using immunoSEQ multiplex PCR, the repertoire was profiled, and TCRdb retains in-frame clones only, with some absent. The data hold about 1.5 million clones, with nearly 99% observed a single time. Comments on this clone: The antigen remains unidentified.

The chain has TRBV27 and TRBJ2-7, with D perhaps given as TRBD1 or TRBD2 (5 bases each). Sequenced: naive CD4+ T cells sorted from blood. As to subset: CD45RA+ positively selected. The TCR was taken from a man under 40 in good health. The CDR3 sequence: CASSLWGGWRYEQYF. CDR3 in DNA: TGTGCCAGCAGTTTATGGGGCGGGTGGAGGTACGAGCAGTACTTC.